This T cell receptor (beta chain) was sequenced in a study of T-cell reconstitution after alpha-beta-depleted transplantation in children. Germline V gene lookup returns CDR1 SGHRS and CDR2 YFSETQ. Trimming removed 1 base from V and 6 bases from J, with 7 bases in between. The CDR3 has 12 amino acids. Preparation of the TCRbeta library used unique molecular identifiers. TCRdb re-called the PCR reads through MiXCR, storing one row per CDR3 protein. The table records fewer than 350,000 distinct CDR3 sequences, around 7.3% of them present only once. This clonotype has a count of ten or more. As yet, its antigen is unknown. Study-level results: By one year post-transplant, T-cell counts and diversity largely arose from T cells that were newly produced. Expanded graft clones, several hundred of them, were reportedly the source of alpha-beta T cells about two months after transplant. Certain patients had high TCRbeta diversity at day 60, and it came from recipient T cells and thymic progenitors that survived.

This TCR was recovered from a female patient aged 2-9 years who had a stem cell transplant for Fanconi anemia, so the T cells may come from the graft donor. The genes are TRBV5-1 and TRBJ2-5; D not certain. The sample consisted of peripheral blood, taken 360 days after TCRalphabeta/CD19-depleted stem cell transplant. DNA of the CDR3: TGCGCCAGCAGCTTGACAAGGCAGACCCAGTACTTC. Amino acid sequence: CASSLTRQTQYF.